This section outlines one T cell receptor beta chain sequence together with its context. Its cognate antigen has yet to be identified. No base qualities exist here, and no much larger clone lies one base off it. The sample is drawn from a study of OX40 agonist ivuxolimab in advanced cancers. With respect to the entire study: Ivuxolimab, which targeted the costimulatory receptor OX40 (CD134), was an agonistic, fully human IgG2 monoclonal antibody. Intravenous ivuxolimab was administered to patients every 2 weeks at six dose levels: 0.01, 0.1, 0.3, 1.5, 3 and 10 mg/kg. Of the approximately 50 patients in dose escalation, about 20 had hepatocellular carcinoma, approximately 15 had melanoma, 9 had renal cell carcinoma and 9 had head and neck cancer. The dose-escalation cohort was about 86% male with a mean age of about 60 years, ranging from roughly 20 to 80. Patients were allowed to have had prior anti-PD-1, anti-PD-L1 or anti-CTLA-4 therapy, and around two fifths of the dose-escalation patients had been treated with checkpoint inhibitors. Partial responses occurred in three dose-escalation patients, of whom one had hepatocellular carcinoma and two had cutaneous melanoma. The purpose of peripheral TCRbeta sequencing was to test whether ivuxolimab changed TCR sequence diversity and led to clonal T-cell expansion. The paper reports the monotherapy dose-escalation portion (N of about 50 patients) of the phase I ivuxolimab trial.

Patients with autoimmune disease history or receiving systemic immunosuppression were excluded from the trial. In every dose cohort, peripheral blood was drawn for TCR sequencing at baseline, cycle 4 day 1, and cycle 7 day 1. Samples were obtained from an open-label, multicenter, first-in-human phase I dose-escalation trial of ivuxolimab. The trial enrolled adults with locally advanced or metastatic head and neck squamous cell, hepatocellular, melanoma or renal cell carcinoma. Before TCR sequencing, CD4+ T cells and CD8+ T cells were sorted from peripheral blood as separate populations. Study-wide findings and limitations: Low levels of normalized T-cell clonal expansion were also seen in some patients who did not respond. On average, CD8+ T cells showed more expanded clones than CD4+ T cells after ivuxolimab. At doses of 0.1 to 3.0 mg/kg, clonal expansion of both CD4+ and CD8+ blood T cells was observed from baseline to week 6. Partial responders in the 0.1-3.0 mg/kg groups had among the lowest normalized peripheral clonal expansion, especially among CD8+ T cells. The antigen specificity of the clonally expanded peripheral T cells was not determined.

From the germline V gene, CDR1 is MGHDK and CDR2 is SYGVNS. The CDR3 measures 16 amino acids from cysteine to phenylalanine. Here the CDR3 DNA is all that survives: 48 bases in frame from base 1. Trimmed from V: 8 bases; trimmed from J: 5 bases; junction bases lacking a gene match: 17. To sequence the TCRbeta CDR3 region, genomic DNA was isolated from the sorted cells. TCRbeta CDR3 regions were sequenced using the immunoSEQ Assay. The source is immuneACCESS, and TCRdb retained only in-frame sequences with V and J called. Part of the clones is not carried over; for the studies checked, unresolved V genes explain less than half of this, and the remainder is unexplained. This sample lists over 150,000 clones; 94% were detected once. The ten largest clones capture about 0.3% of the sample.

The chain was built from TRBV25-1 and TRBJ1-1, with TRBD1 matching 7 junction bases. The clonotype originates from an adult with an advanced solid tumor such as melanoma, head and neck, liver or kidney cancer. This material consisted of CD4+ or CD8+ T cells sorted from blood, taken in a trial of the OX40 agonist ivuxolimab. The CDR3 region reads CASGIPTTGDQTEAFF. DNA sequence: TGTGCCAGCGGAATCCCGACTACAGGGGATCAAACTGAAGCTTTCTTT.